The present TCR beta chain was sequenced within a study of blood T cell repertoires in COVID-19. V shed 0 bases and J 0 bases; nucleotides not matched to a gene: 6. This CDR3 region has 16 residues. Germline V CDR1 and CDR2: SGHDT, YYEEEE. Participants' own reports of clinical history determined their cohort assignment. The assay was immunoSEQ multiplex PCR, and TCRdb's table has in-frame clones only and misses some. Among roughly 200,000 clones listed, roughly 87% were seen once. The chain recombines TRBV5-6 with TRBJ2-7, with 7 nucleotides matching TRBD2. The sequenced material came from PBMCs or T cells enriched from blood (not recorded which). This clonotype originated in a woman in her twenties or thirties who had recovered from COVID-19. For the CDR3, the DNA is TGTGCCAGCAGCTTGGTAGGTAGCGGGCCCTCCTACGAGCAGTACTTC. Amino acids: CASSLVGSGPSYEQYF.